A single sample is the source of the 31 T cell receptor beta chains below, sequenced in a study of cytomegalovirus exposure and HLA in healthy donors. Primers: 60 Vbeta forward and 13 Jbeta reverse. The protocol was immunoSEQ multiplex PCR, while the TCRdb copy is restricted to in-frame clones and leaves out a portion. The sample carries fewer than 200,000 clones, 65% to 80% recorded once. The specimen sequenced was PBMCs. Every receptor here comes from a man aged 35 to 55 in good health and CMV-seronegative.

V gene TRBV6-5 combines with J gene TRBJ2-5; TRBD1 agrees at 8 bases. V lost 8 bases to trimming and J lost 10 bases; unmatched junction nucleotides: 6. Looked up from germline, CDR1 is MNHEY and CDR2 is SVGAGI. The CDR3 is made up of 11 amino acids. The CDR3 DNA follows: TGTGCCAGCGCCCGGGACAGGCACCAGTACTTC. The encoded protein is CASARDRHQYF.

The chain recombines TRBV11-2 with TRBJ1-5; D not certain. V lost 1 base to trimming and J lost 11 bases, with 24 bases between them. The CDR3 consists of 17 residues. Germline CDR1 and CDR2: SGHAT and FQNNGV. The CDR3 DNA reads TGTGCCAGCAGCTTAGGAGGTGGGAGGGCCACGGGAGGGTCCCAGCATTTT. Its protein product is CASSLGGGRATGGSQHF.

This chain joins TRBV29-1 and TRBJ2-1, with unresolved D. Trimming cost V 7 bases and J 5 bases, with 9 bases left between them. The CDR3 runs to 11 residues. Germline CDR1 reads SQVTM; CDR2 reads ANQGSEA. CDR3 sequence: CSGGSNNEQFF. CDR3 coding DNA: TGCAGCGGAGGATCTAACAATGAGCAGTTCTTC.

CDR3 bases: TGTGCCAGCAGCTTAGAGGACAGGTACGAGCAGTACTTC. Amino acid sequence: CASSLEDRYEQYF. The chain combines TRBV7-9 with TRBJ2-7; 7 positions agree with TRBD1. Germline V gives CDR1 SEHNR, CDR2 FQNEAQ (reference sequence). The CDR3 consists of 13 residues. V was pared by 1 base and J by 4 bases, with 1 base of the junction left unmatched.

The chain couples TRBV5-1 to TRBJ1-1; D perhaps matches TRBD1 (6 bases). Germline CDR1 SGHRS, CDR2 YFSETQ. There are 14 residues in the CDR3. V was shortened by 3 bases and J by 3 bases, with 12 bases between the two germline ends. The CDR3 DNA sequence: TGCGCCAGCAGCTCTGGGCCAGGGGACACTGAAGCTTTCTTT. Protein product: CASSSGPGDTEAFF.

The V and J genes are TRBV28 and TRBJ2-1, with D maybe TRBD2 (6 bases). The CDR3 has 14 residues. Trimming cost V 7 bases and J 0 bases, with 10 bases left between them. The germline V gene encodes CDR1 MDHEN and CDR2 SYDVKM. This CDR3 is CASTGTFSYNEQFF. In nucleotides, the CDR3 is TGTGCCAGCACCGGGACTTTCTCCTACAATGAGCAGTTCTTC.

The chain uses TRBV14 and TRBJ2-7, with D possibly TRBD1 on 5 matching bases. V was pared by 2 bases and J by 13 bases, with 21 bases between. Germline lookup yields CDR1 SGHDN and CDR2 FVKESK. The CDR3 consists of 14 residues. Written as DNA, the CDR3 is TGTGCCAGCAGCCAAACCATTATAAGACAGCTTATATACTTC. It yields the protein CASSQTIIRQLIYF.

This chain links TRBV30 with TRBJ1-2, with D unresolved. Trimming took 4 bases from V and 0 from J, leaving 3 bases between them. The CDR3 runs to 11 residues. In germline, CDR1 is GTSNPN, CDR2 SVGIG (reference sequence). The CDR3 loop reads CAWTANYGYTF. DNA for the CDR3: TGTGCCTGGACAGCTAACTATGGCTACACCTTC. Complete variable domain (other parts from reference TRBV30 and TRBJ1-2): SQTIHQWPATLVQPVGSPLSLECTVEGTSNPNLYWYRQAAGRGLQLLFYSVGIGQISSEVPQNLSASRPQDRQFILSSKKLLLSDSGFYLCAWTANYGYTFGSGTRLTVV.

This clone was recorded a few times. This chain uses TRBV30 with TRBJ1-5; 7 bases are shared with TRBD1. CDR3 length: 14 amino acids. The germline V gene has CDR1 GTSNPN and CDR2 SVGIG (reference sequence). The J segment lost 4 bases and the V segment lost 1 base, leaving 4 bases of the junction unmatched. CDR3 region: CAWSAGTVNQPQHF. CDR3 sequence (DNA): TGTGCCTGGAGTGCCGGGACAGTTAATCAGCCCCAGCATTTT.

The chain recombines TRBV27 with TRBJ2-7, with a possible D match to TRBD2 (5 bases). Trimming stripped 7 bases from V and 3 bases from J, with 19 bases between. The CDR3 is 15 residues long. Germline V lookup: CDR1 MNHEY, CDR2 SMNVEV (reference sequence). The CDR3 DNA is TGTGCCAGCAACGCAGCTGGGCCCGGAGGCTACGAGCAGTACTTC. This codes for CASNAAGPGGYEQYF.

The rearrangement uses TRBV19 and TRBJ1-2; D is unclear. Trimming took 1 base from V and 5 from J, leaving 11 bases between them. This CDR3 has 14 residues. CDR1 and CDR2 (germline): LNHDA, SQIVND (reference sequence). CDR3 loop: CASSIGTDLYGYTF. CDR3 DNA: TGTGCCAGTAGTATAGGTACAGATCTATATGGCTACACCTTC.

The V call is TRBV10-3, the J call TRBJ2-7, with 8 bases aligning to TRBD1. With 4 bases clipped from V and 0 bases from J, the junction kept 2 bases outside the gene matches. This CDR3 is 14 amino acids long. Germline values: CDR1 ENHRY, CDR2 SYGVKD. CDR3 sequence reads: CAISGTGNSYEQYF. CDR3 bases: TGTGCCATCAGTGGGACAGGGAACTCCTACGAGCAGTACTTC.

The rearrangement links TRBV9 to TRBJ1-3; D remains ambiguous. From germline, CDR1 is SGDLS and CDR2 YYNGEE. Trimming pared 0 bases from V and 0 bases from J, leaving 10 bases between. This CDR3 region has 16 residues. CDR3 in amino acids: CASSVVEARSGNTIYF. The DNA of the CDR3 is TGTGCCAGCAGCGTAGTTGAGGCACGCTCTGGAAACACCATATATTTT.

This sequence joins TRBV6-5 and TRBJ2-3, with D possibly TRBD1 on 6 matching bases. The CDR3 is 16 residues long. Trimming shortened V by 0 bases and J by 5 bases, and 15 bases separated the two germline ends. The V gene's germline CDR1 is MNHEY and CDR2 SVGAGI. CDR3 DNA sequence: TGTGCCAGCAGTTACTCGTTGAACAGGGTGGGAGATACGCAGTATTTT. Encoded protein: CASSYSLNRVGDTQYF.

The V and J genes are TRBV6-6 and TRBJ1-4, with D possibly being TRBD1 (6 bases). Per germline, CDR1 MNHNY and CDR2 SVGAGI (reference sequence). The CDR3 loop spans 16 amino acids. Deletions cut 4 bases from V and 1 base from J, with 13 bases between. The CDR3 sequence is CASSSPTGLTNEKLFF. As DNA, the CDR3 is TGTGCCAGCAGTTCCCCGACAGGCCTAACTAATGAAAAACTGTTTTTT.

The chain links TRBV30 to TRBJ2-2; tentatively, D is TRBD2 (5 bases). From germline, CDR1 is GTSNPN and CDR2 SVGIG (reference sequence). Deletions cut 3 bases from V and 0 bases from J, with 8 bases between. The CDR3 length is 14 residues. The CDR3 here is CAWRRGSNTGELFF. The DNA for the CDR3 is TGTGCCTGGAGGCGCGGGTCGAACACCGGGGAGCTGTTTTTT.

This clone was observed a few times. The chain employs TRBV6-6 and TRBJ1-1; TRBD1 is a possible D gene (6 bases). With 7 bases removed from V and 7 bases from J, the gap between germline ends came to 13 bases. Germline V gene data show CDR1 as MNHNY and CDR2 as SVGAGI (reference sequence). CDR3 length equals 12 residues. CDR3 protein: CASTETGREAFF. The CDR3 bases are TGTGCCAGCACCGAGACAGGTCGTGAAGCTTTCTTT.

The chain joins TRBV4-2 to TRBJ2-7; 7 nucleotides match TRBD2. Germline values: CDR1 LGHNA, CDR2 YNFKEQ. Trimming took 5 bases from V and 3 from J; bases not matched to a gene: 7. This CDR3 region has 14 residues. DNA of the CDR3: TGTGCCAGCAGCGTATACGGGGGGATCTACGAGCAGTACTTC. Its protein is CASSVYGGIYEQYF.

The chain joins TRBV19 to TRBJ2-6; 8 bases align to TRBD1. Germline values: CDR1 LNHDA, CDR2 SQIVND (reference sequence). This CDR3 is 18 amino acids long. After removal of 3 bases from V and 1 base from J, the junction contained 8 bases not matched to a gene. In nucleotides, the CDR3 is TGTGCCAGTAGTATCGGGACAGGCTTGCTTTCTGGGGCCAACGTCCTGACTTTC. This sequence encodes CASSIGTGLLSGANVLTF.

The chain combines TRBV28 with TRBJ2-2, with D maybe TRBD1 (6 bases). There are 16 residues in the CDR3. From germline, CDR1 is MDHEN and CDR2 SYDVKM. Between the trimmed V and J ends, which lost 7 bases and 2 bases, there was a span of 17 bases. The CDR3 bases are TGTGCCAGCACCATTACAGGGATAACCAACACCGGGGAGCTGTTTTTT. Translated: CASTITGITNTGELFF.

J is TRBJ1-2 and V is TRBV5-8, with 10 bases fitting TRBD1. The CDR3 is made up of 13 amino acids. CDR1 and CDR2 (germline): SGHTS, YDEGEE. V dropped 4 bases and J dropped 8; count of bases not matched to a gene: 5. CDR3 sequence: CASSRDRGGGYTF. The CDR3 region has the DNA TGTGCCAGCAGCCGGGACAGGGGTGGAGGCTACACCTTC.

CDR3 sequence (DNA): TGCGCCAGCATACTCAGAAAGCGACAGGGTAAGGACAATGAGCAGTTCTTC. Its protein product is CASILRKRQGKDNEQFF. The chain recombines TRBV5-1 with TRBJ2-1; 7 bases map to TRBD1. The CDR3 is 17 amino acids. J gave up 5 bases and V 6 bases, and 17 bases lay outside the gene matches. The germline V gene encodes CDR1 SGHRS and CDR2 YFSETQ.

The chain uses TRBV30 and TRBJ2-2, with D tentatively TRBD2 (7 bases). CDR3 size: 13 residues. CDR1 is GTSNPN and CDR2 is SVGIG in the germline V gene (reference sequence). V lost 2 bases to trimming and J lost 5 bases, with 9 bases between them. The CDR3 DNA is TGTGCCTGGAGTAGGGGGGGAACCGGGGAGCTGTTTTTT. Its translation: CAWSRGGTGELFF.

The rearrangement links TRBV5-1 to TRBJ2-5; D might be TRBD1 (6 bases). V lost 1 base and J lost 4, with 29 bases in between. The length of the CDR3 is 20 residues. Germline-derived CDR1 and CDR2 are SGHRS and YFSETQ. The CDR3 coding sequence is TGCGCCAGCAGCTTGCTATTCACAGGGAAAGGAGCTGGGGATGGAGAGACCCAGTACTTC. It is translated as CASSLLFTGKGAGDGETQYF.

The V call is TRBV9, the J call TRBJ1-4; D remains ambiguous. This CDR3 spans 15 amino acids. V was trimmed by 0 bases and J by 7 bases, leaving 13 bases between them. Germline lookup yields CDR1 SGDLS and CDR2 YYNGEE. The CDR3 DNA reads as TGTGCCAGCAGCGTAGTTGGCGTAGGCGGTGAAAAACTGTTTTTT. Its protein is CASSVVGVGGEKLFF.

The CDR3 bases are TGCGCCAGCAGCTCGGGACAGGGGGGCCTCTCCTACGAGCAGTACTTC. Amino acid sequence: CASSSGQGGLSYEQYF. This chain joins TRBV4-1 and TRBJ2-7; 11 bases line up with TRBD1. With V trimmed by 5 bases and J by 0 bases, 6 bases remained unmatched. The CDR3 runs to 16 residues. Germline V gene lookup returns CDR1 MGHRA and CDR2 YSYEKL.

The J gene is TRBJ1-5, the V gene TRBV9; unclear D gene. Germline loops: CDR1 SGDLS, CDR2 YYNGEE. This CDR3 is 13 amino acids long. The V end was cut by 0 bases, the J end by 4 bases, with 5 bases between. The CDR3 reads CASSVAENQPQHF. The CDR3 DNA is TGTGCCAGCAGCGTAGCAGAAAATCAGCCCCAGCATTTT.

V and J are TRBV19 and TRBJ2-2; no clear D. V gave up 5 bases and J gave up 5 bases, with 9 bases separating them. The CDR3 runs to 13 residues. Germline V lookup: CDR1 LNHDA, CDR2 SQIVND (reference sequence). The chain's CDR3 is CASSPRMTGELFF. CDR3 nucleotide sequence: TGTGCCAGTAGTCCCAGGATGACCGGGGAGCTGTTTTTT.

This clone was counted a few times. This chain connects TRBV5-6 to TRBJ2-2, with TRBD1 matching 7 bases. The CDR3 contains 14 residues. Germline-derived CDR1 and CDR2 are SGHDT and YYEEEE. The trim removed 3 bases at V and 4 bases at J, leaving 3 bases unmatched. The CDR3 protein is CASSWGQPTGELFF. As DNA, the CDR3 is TGTGCCAGCAGCTGGGGACAGCCCACCGGGGAGCTGTTTTTT.

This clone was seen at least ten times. In DNA form, the CDR3 reads TGTGCCAGCAGCTGGGGTGGAGGAGAAAAACTGTTTTTT. It yields the protein CASSWGGGEKLFF. The chain combines TRBV5-4 with TRBJ1-4; D unclear. The CDR3 runs 13 residues. The germline gives CDR1 SGHNT, CDR2 YYREEE (reference sequence). Trimming left V 3 bases short and J 8 bases short, with 11 bases between.

The CDR3: CAISTGTVGPGRTDTQYF. The DNA of the CDR3 is TGTGCCATCAGCACCGGGACAGTCGGCCCGGGGCGCACAGATACGCAGTATTTT. The chain couples TRBV10-3 to TRBJ2-3, with 7 bases aligning to TRBD1. Trimming cost V 6 bases and J 1 base; bases outside gene matches: 16. The CDR3 is 18 amino acids. Germline CDR1 and CDR2: ENHRY and SYGVKD.